This T cell receptor beta chain was sequenced during a study of blood T cell repertoires in COVID-19. Trimming removed 2 bases at V and 3 bases at J, with 4 bases between. CDR1 and CDR2 from the germline V gene are SGHDN and FVKESK. This CDR3 region has 12 residues. This clone showed up just once. Original processing methods: The assay estimated nucleated cells by amplifying reference gene primers. Sequencing was performed with immunoSEQ multiplex PCR; in TCRdb, only in-frame clones are kept and a portion is missing. V, J and clone size are taken as reported in that table, and D and trimming were inferred from the DNA itself. The data show 150,000 to 200,000 clones, approximately 81% seen once.

The sequence was collected from a middle-aged man with acute or convalescent COVID-19. The sample was peripheral blood. The chain carries TRBV14 and TRBJ1-1; D is unclear. Here the CDR3 DNA reads TGTGCCAGCAGCCAACAGTACACTGAAGCTTTCTTT. Its translation: CASSQQYTEAFF.